This T cell receptor (beta chain) emerged from a study of monozygotic twins with inflammatory bowel disease. Points from the study as a whole: The co-twins with IBD showed lower TCRbeta diversity (inverse Simpson) than their healthy siblings. Compared with healthy twins, IBD patients shared fewer clonotypes with others, especially with disease activity.

From whole blood, total RNA was isolated without any sorting of T cells. Template-switch reactions added UMIs with a 6-nucleotide sample barcode. TCRdb re-called the 5' RACE reads; every CDR3 protein appears as one record, without DNA. Found here are about 170,000 distinct CDR3 sequences; the top ten clones hold over 2.5%. The germline V gene encodes CDR1 DFQATT and CDR2 SNEGSKA (reference sequence). This CDR3 spans 16 amino acids. Remarks on this clonotype: Antigen specificity is unknown.

The specimen sequenced was blood. This chain connects TRBV20-1 to TRBJ2-3; with no DNA, the TCRdb D assignment of TRBD2 cannot be verified. The origin of this receptor is a human donor with ulcerative colitis or Crohn's disease, or a healthy co-twin of an affected twin (not recorded which). CDR3: CSARVVAGGPTDTQYF.